Listed below are T cell receptor beta chains from one sample, sequenced in a study of tumor and adjacent non-tumor tissue in lung cancer. One entry per CDR3 protein results from TCRdb running MiXCR on the multiplex PCR reads. Of approximately 76,000 distinct CDR3 sequences in the sample, approximately 68% were seen once. Sequenced sample: lung tumor tissue. The origin of the receptors is a woman aged 70-85 years with non-small cell lung cancer. Each CDR3 is given with its conserved first and last residue. Fields, in order: CDR3 protein, CDR3 DNA, clone size, V gene, CDR3 length, D gene, J gene. A D gene is named only where the DNA matches it firmly. Not all rows give a size; the values are once, few, many and, for expanded clones, a class.

CDR3 protein: CPSSMGTGGHSQPQHF
CDR3 DNA: TGCCCCAGCAGCATGGGGACAGGGGGTCACAGTCAGCCCCAGCATTTT
clone size: NA
V gene: TRBV10-2
CDR3 length: 16
D gene: TRBD1
J gene: TRBJ1-5

CDR3 protein: CTSSQAYSGYLNYGYTF
CDR3 DNA: TGCACCAGCAGCCAAGCCTATTCGGGATACCTAAACTATGGCTACACCTTC
clone size: NA
V gene: TRBV4-1
CDR3 length: 17
D gene: NA
J gene: TRBJ1-2

CDR3 protein: CDRRTNSPLDAFF
CDR3 DNA: TGTGACCGCAGAACAAACAGTCCCCTGGATGCTTTCTTT
clone size: NA
V gene: TRBV6-2/TRBV6-3
CDR3 length: 13
D gene: NA
J gene: TRBJ1-1

CDR3 protein: CARSLGFLAGNEQFF
CDR3 DNA: TGTGCCAGGAGCCTGGGATTCTTAGCGGGGAATGAGCAGTTCTTC
clone size: NA
V gene: TRBV5-4
CDR3 length: 15
D gene: TRBD2
J gene: TRBJ2-1

CDR3 protein: CASNSLLEDTQFF
CDR3 DNA: TGCGCCAGCAACTCCCTATTAGAGGATACGCAGTTTTTT
clone size: NA
V gene: TRBV5-1
CDR3 length: 13
D gene: NA
J gene: TRBJ2-3

CDR3 protein: CVSRELQGGEQFF
CDR3 DNA: TGCGTCAGCAGAGAACTACAGGGGGGTGAGCAGTTTTTC
clone size: NA
V gene: TRBV10-2
CDR3 length: 13
D gene: TRBD1
J gene: TRBJ2-1

CDR3 protein: CTSSQGGQVTYEQYF
CDR3 DNA: TGCACCAGCAGCCAAGGTGGCCAAGTAACCTACGAGCAGTACTTC
clone size: NA
V gene: TRBV4-1
CDR3 length: 15
D gene: NA
J gene: TRBJ2-7

CDR3 protein: CASSLPYNSPLRF
CDR3 DNA: TGTGCCAGCAGCCTCCCCTATAATTCACCCCTCCGCTTT
clone size: NA
V gene: TRBV7-9
CDR3 length: 13
D gene: NA
J gene: TRBJ1-6

CDR3 protein: CASSIGGDFYDQYF
CDR3 DNA: TGTGCCAGCAGTATAGGAGGAGACTTCTACGACCAGTACTTC
clone size: few
V gene: TRBV12-3/TRBV12-4
CDR3 length: 14
D gene: NA
J gene: TRBJ2-7

CDR3 protein: CASSPRGRGETQRF
CDR3 DNA: TGTGCCAGCAGCCCCCGGGGCAGGGGGGAGACCCAGCGCTTC
clone size: NA
V gene: TRBV11-3
CDR3 length: 14
D gene: NA
J gene: TRBJ2-5

CDR3 protein: CASSPDGAEGFNEQLF
CDR3 DNA: TGTGCCAGCAGTCCAGACGGAGCGGAGGGGTTCAATGAGCAGTTGTTC
clone size: NA
V gene: TRBV6-2/TRBV6-3
CDR3 length: 16
D gene: NA
J gene: TRBJ2-1

CDR3 protein: CASSEDRTDTQYF
CDR3 DNA: TGTGCCAGCAGTGAAGACCGCACAGATACGCAGTATTTT
clone size: many
V gene: TRBV6-1
CDR3 length: 13
D gene: NA
J gene: TRBJ2-3

CDR3 protein: CSVASTARNNIYF
CDR3 DNA: TGCAGCGTTGCTTCGACAGCTCGAAACAACATATATTTT
clone size: NA
V gene: TRBV29-1
CDR3 length: 13
D gene: NA
J gene: TRBJ1-3

CDR3 protein: CAWSPTLNAVAFF
CDR3 DNA: TGTGCCTGGAGTCCCACCTTGAACGCTGTAGCTTTCTTT
clone size: NA
V gene: TRBV30
CDR3 length: 13
D gene: NA
J gene: TRBJ1-1

CDR3 protein: CAISSGTGAYNEQLF
CDR3 DNA: TGCGCCATCAGCTCCGGGACAGGGGCCTACAATGAGCAGCTCTTC
clone size: NA
V gene: TRBV5-1
CDR3 length: 15
D gene: TRBD1
J gene: TRBJ2-1

CDR3 protein: CAWRTGTETFF
CDR3 DNA: TGTGCCTGGAGGACAGGCACTGAAACTTTCTTT
clone size: few
V gene: TRBV30
CDR3 length: 11
D gene: NA
J gene: TRBJ1-1

CDR3 protein: CASSSGLAGGLETQYF
CDR3 DNA: TGTGCCAGCAGCTCTGGACTAGCGGGGGGGCTTGAGACCCAGTACTTC
clone size: NA
V gene: TRBV11-2
CDR3 length: 16
D gene: TRBD2
J gene: TRBJ2-5

CDR3 protein: CSARDFGVHYGHTF
CDR3 DNA: TGCAGTGCTAGAGATTTCGGAGTCCACTATGGCCACACCTTC
clone size: NA
V gene: TRBV20-1
CDR3 length: 14
D gene: NA
J gene: TRBJ1-2

CDR3 protein: CVSSYLGTNYEQYF
CDR3 DNA: TGTGTCAGCAGTTACCTCGGCACGAACTACGAGCAGTACTTC
clone size: few
V gene: TRBV6-5
CDR3 length: 14
D gene: NA
J gene: TRBJ2-7

CDR3 protein: CASSFNRGSHEQYF
CDR3 DNA: TGTGCCAGCAGCTTTAATAGGGGGTCCCACGAGCAGTACTTC
clone size: NA
V gene: TRBV11-2
CDR3 length: 14
D gene: NA
J gene: TRBJ2-7